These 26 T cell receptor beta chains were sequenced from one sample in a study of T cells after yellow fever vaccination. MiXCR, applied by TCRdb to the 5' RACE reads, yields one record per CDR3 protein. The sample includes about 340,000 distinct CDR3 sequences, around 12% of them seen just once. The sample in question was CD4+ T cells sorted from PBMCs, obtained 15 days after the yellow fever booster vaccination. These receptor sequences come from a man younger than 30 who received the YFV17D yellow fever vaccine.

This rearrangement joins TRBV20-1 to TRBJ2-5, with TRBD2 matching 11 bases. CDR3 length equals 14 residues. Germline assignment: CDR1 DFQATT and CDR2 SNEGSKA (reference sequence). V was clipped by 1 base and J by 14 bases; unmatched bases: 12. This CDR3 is CSARVDPSGGLFYF. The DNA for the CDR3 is TGCAGTGCTAGAGTTGATCCTAGCGGGGGGCTCTTCTACTTC.

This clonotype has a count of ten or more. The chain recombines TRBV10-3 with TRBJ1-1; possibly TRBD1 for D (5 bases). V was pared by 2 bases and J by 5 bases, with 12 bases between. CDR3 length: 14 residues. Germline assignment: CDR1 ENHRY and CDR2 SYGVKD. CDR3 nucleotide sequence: TGTGCCATCAGTGAGGGGGCCGGGCAGACTGAAGCTTTCTTT. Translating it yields CAISEGAGQTEAFF.

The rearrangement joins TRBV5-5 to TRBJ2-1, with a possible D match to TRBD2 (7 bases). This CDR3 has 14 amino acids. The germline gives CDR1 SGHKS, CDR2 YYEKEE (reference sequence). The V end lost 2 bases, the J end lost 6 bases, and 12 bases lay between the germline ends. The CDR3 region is CASSFGGARNEQFF. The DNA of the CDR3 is TGTGCCAGCAGCTTTGGGGGGGCCCGCAATGAGCAGTTCTTC.

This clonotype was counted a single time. The CDR3 sequence: CASSQGAGGPYEQYF. In DNA, the CDR3 is TGCGCCAGCAGCCAAGGGGCGGGGGGGCCTTACGAGCAGTACTTC. The chain recombines TRBV4-3 with TRBJ2-7; 9 nucleotides match TRBD2. V trimming: 1 base; J trimming: 4 bases; junction bases outside the gene matches: 5. Germline V CDR1 and CDR2: LGHNA, YSLEER. The CDR3 runs to 15 residues.

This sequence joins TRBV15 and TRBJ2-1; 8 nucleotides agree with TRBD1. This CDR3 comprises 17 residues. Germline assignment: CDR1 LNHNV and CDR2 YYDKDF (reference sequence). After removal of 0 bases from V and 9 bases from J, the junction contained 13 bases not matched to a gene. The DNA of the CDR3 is TGTGCCACCAGCAGAGATTTGGCGGACACCGACAGGGGTGAGCAGTTCTTC. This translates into CATSRDLADTDRGEQFF.

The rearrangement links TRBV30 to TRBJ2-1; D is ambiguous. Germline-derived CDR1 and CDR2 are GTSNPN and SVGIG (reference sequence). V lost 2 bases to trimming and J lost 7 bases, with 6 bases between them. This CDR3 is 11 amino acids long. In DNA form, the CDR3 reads TGTGCCTGGAGTCTAGGTAATGAGCAGTTCTTC. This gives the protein CAWSLGNEQFF.

DNA of the CDR3: TGTGCCTGGGGGACGGTAGCTTTCTTT. Protein: CAWGTVAFF. J is TRBJ1-1 and V is TRBV7-2, with D perhaps matching TRBD1 (5 bases). V shed 11 bases and J shed 10 bases, with 11 bases lying between them. Looked up from germline, CDR1 is SGHTA and CDR2 is FQGNSA. This CDR3 is built from 9 residues.

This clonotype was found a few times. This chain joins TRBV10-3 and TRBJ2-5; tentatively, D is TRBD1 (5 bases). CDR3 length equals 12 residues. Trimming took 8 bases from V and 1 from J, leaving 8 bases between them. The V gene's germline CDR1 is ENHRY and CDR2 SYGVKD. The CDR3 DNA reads TGTGCCATCGGGGCATTCCAAGAGACCCAGTACTTC. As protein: CAIGAFQETQYF.

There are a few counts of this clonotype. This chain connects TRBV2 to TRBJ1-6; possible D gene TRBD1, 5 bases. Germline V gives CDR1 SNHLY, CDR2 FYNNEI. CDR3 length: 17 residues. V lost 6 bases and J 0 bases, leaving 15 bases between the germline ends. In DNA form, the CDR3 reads TGTGCCAGCAGGGAAATGGGGCAGAGCTCCTATAATTCACCCCTCCACTTT. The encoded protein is CASREMGQSSYNSPLHF.

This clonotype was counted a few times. Here the CDR3 reads CASSQENRAMDQPQHF. In DNA form, the CDR3 reads TGCGCCAGCAGCCAAGAAAACAGGGCAATGGATCAGCCCCAGCATTTT. The chain has TRBV4-1 and TRBJ1-5; D perhaps matches TRBD1 (6 bases). The CDR3 has 16 residues. Germline V gene data show CDR1 as MGHRA and CDR2 as YSYEKL. V was cut by 0 bases and J by 5 bases, with 14 bases left in between.

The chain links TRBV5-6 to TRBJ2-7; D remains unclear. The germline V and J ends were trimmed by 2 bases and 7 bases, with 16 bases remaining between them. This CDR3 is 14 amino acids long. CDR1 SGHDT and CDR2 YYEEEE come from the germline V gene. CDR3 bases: TGTGCCAGCAGCTTCGAGACACGAGCATATGAGCAGTACTTC. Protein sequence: CASSFETRAYEQYF. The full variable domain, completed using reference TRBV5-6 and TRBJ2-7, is DAGVTQSPTHLIKTRGQQVTLRCSPKSGHDTVSWYQQALGQGPQFIFQYYEEEERQRGNFPDRFSGHQFPNYSSELNVNALLLGDSALYLCASSFETRAYEQYFGPGTRLTVT.

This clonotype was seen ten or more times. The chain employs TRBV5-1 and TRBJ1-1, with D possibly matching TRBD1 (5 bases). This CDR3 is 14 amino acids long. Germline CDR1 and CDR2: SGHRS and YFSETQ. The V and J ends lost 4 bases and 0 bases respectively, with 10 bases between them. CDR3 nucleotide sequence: TGCGCCAGCAGCCCCGACAGCATGAACACTGAAGCTTTCTTT. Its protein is CASSPDSMNTEAFF.

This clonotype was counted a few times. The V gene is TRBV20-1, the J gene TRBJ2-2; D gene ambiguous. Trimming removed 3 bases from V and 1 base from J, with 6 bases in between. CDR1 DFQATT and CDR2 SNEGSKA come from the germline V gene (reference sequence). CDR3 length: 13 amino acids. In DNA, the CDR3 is TGCAGTGCTAGGGAACAGAACACCGGGGAGCTGTTTTTT. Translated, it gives CSAREQNTGELFF.

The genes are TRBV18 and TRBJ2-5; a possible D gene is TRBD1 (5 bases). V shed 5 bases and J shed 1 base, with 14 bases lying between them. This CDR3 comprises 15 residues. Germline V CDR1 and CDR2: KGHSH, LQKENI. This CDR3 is CASSAKTATQETQYF. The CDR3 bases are TGTGCCAGCTCAGCCAAGACAGCAACCCAAGAGACCCAGTACTTC.

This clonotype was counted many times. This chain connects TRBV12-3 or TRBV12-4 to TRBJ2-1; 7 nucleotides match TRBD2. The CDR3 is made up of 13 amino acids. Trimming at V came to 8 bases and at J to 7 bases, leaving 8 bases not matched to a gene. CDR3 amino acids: CASFERGENEQFF. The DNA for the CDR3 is TGTGCCAGCTTCGAGCGGGGTGAGAATGAGCAGTTCTTC.

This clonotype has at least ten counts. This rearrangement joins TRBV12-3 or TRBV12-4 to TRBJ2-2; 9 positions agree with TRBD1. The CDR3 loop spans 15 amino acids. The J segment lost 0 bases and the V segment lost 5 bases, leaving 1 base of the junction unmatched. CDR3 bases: TGTGCCAGCAGTACAGGGGGCGCGAACACCGGGGAGCTGTTTTTT. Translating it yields CASSTGGANTGELFF.

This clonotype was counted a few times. CDR3 sequence reads: CASSIVGQANTEAFF. The CDR3 nucleotides read TGTGCCAGTAGTATAGTAGGCCAGGCGAACACTGAAGCTTTCTTT. The chain recombines TRBV19 with TRBJ1-1; D unclear. Germline V CDR1 and CDR2: LNHDA, SQIVND (reference sequence). Trimming shortened V by 1 base and J by 1 base, and 10 bases separated the two germline ends. There are 15 residues in the CDR3. The whole variable domain, filled in from reference TRBV19 and TRBJ1-1, reads DGGITQSPKYLFRKEGQNVTLSCEQNLNHDAMYWYRQDPGQGLRLIYYSQIVNDFQKGDIAEGYSVSREKKESFPLTVTSAQKNPTAFYLCASSIVGQANTEAFFGQGTRLTVV.

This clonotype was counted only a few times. The chain's CDR3 is CASNPRPGPSTDTQYF. The CDR3 DNA is TGTGCCAGCAACCCAAGGCCTGGGCCTAGCACAGATACGCAGTATTTT. The chain couples TRBV12-3 or TRBV12-4 to TRBJ2-3, with D hard to call. The CDR3 covers 16 residues. Trimming cost V 7 bases and J 0 bases, with 17 bases left between them.

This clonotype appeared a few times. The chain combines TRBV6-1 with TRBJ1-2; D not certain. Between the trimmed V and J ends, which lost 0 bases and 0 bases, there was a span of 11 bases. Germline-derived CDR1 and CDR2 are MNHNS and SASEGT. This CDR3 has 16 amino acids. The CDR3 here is CASSEAHREANYGYTF. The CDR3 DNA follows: TGTGCCAGCAGTGAAGCGCACCGGGAGGCTAACTATGGCTACACCTTC.

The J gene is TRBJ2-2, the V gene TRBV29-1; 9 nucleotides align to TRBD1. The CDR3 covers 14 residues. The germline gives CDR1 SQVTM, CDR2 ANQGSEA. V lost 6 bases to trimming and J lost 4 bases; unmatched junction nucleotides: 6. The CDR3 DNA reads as TGCAGCGTGGCACAGGGGGCGGGCACCGGGGAGCTGTTTTTT. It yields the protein CSVAQGAGTGELFF.

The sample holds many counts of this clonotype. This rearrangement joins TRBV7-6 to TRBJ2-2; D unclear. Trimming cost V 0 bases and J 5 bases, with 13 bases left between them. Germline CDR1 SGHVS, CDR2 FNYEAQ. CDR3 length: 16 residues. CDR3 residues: CASSLAAPVGTGELFF. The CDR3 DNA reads TGTGCCAGCAGCTTAGCCGCACCAGTGGGAACCGGGGAGCTGTTTTTT.

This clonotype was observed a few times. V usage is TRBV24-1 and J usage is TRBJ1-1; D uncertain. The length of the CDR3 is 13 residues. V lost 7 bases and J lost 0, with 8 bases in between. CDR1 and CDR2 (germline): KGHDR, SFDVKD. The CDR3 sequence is CATRGGMNTEAFF. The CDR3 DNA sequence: TGTGCCACCAGAGGAGGAATGAACACTGAAGCTTTCTTT.

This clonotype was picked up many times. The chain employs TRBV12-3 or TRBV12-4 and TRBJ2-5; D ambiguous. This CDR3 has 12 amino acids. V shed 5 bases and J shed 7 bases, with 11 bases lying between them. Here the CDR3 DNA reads TGTGCCAGCAGTCGGGCCACGCCGACCCAGTACTTC. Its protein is CASSRATPTQYF.

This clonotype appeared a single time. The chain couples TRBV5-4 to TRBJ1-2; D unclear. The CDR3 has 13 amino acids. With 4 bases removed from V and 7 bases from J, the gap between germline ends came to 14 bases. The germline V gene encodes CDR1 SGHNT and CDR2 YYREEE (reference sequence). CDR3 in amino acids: CASSPSSVGGYTF. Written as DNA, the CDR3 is TGTGCCAGCAGCCCCTCCTCGGTGGGTGGCTACACCTTC.

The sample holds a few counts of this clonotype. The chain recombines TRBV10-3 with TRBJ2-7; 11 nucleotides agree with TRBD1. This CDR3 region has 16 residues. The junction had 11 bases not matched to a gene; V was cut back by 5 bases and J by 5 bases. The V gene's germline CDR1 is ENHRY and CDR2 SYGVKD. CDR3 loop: CAISPGQGQGADEQYF. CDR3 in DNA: TGTGCCATCAGTCCCGGCCAAGGACAGGGGGCTGACGAGCAGTACTTC.

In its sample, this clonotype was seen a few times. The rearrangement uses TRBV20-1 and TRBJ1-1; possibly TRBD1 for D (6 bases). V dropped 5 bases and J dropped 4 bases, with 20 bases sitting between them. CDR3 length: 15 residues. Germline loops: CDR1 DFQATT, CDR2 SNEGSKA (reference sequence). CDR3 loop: CSAPGAGAGGTEAFF. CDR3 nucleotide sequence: TGCAGTGCTCCAGGAGCGGGGGCAGGAGGCACTGAAGCTTTCTTT.